The 2 T cell receptor beta chains reported below all come from one sample, sequenced in a study of blood T cell repertoires in COVID-19 (dated by TCRdb to the early 2020s). The protocol used for the library was the immunoSEQ multiplex PCR assay. The table was pulled from immuneACCESS by TCRdb, which kept in-frame rearrangements only. Such tables lose some clones; where checked, under half of the loss comes from unresolved V genes, and the rest has no known cause. Here the sample has 100,000 or so clones; 65% to 90% occur a single time. Of the sample, roughly 4.2% is held by the ten largest clones. Sequences were obtained from peripheral blood. All receptors derive from a middle-aged man with acute or convalescent COVID-19.

The gene calls are TRBV30 and TRBJ1-2; 8 positions agree with TRBD1. The CDR3 is made up of 13 amino acids. The trim removed 2 bases at V and 7 bases at J, leaving 6 bases unmatched. Germline CDR1 is GTSNPN and CDR2 is SVGIG (reference sequence). The CDR3 region is CAWSRTGFSGYTF. The CDR3 nucleotides are TGTGCCTGGAGTAGGACAGGGTTCTCTGGCTACACCTTC.

The chain couples TRBV18 to TRBJ1-5; D is unclear. The germline V gene has CDR1 KGHSH and CDR2 LQKENI. Trimming took 3 bases from V and 7 from J, leaving 10 bases between them. The CDR3 is 13 amino acids. CDR3 nucleotide sequence: TGTGCCAGCTCACCCGGGGTTGGGCAGCCCCAGCATTTT. Its protein product is CASSPGVGQPQHF.